The clone carrying this T cell receptor beta chain has ten or more counts. This sample is drawn from a study of T-cell reconstitution after alpha-beta-depleted transplantation in children. Unique molecular identifiers were incorporated into the prepared TCRbeta library. MiXCR, run by TCRdb on the PCR reads, gives a single entry per CDR3 protein. The sample yields a few hundred thousand distinct CDR3 sequences, 10% seen once. Germline CDR1 SGHRS, CDR2 YFSETQ. The CDR3 consists of 15 residues. V lost 4 bases and J 5 bases, leaving 16 bases between the germline ends. This chain connects TRBV5-1 to TRBJ2-1; TRBD2 is a possible D gene (6 bases). The receptor was derived from a human donor who donated a stem cell graft to a child with acute lymphoblastic leukemia. Sample: PBMCs from the stem cell graft donor, taken from the stem cell graft. The CDR3 nucleotides are TGCGCCAGCAGCGAGGGAATAAGGAGGGACAATGAGCAGTTCTTC. Protein sequence: CASSEGIRRDNEQFF.